This T cell receptor beta chain originates from a study of blood T cell repertoires in COVID-19. Turning to the study itself: The samples span acute and convalescent COVID-19 from the United States, Italy and Spain.

In the source study's methods: The authors estimated nucleated cell counts from reference gene primer amplification. The method was immunoSEQ multiplex PCR; TCRdb's version includes in-frame clones alone and lacks a portion of them. The V and J calls and clone size are taken from that table; D and trimming were inferred from the DNA. The data contain 120,000 or so clones, about 77% of them singletons. This clone was observed once. The CDR3 extends over 15 amino acids. V lost 7 bases to trimming and J lost 1 base, with 17 bases between them. Germline-derived CDR1 and CDR2 are LNHDA and SQIVND (reference sequence).

The sequenced sample was peripheral blood. This receptor was identified in a human donor in a cohort sampled during active COVID-19. This rearrangement joins TRBV19 to TRBJ2-7; D might be TRBD1 (5 bases). The CDR3 region is CASKYTDSSSYEQYF. The CDR3 coding sequence is TGTGCCAGTAAATACACCGACAGCTCTTCCTACGAGCAGTACTTC. The variable domain in full, with the rest retrieved from reference TRBV19 and TRBJ2-7, is DGGITQSPKYLFRKEGQNVTLSCEQNLNHDAMYWYRQDPGQGLRLIYYSQIVNDFQKGDIAEGYSVSREKKESFPLTVTSAQKNPTAFYLCASKYTDSSSYEQYFGPGTRLTVT.